The rows below give T cell receptor beta chains drawn from one sample of a study of Ad26.COV2.S vaccination and SARS-CoV-2 variants. The method was immunoSEQ multiplex PCR; TCRdb's version includes in-frame clones alone and lacks a portion of them. The repertoire consists of about 420,000 clones, with roughly 88% occurring once and the leading ten covering about 3.5%. Sequencing used peripheral blood, obtained in a trial of Ad26.COV2.S vaccine versus placebo. These receptors all stem from a person aged 18-65 years who received the Ad26.COV2.S COVID-19 vaccine or a placebo. CDR3s include the opening cysteine and the closing phenylalanine or tryptophan. The order of the fields is J gene, clone size, V gene, D gene, CDR3 protein, CDR3 DNA. A D gene is named only where the DNA matches it firmly. Not every row has a clone size; where given, it reads once, few, many or a size class.

J: TRBJ1-1; size: few; V: TRBV6-1; D: .; CDR3: CASSEPDTEAFF; DNA: TGTGCCAGCAGTGAACCGGACACTGAAGCTTTCTTT
J: TRBJ2-1; size: .; V: TRBV10-3; D: .; CDR3: CAISASSYNEQFF; DNA: TGTGCCATCAGTGCCAGCTCCTACAATGAGCAGTTCTTC
J: TRBJ2-7; size: .; V: TRBV12-3/TRBV12-4; D: .; CDR3: CASSPTQGNEQYF; DNA: TGTGCCAGCAGTCCGACGCAGGGTAACGAGCAGTACTTC
J: TRBJ1-2; size: .; V: TRBV28; D: .; CDR3: CASSFGATNYGYTF; DNA: TGTGCCAGCAGTTTCGGGGCCACTAACTATGGCTACACCTTC
J: TRBJ1-3; size: .; V: TRBV9; D: TRBD1; CDR3: CASSGGDRGRERNTIYF; DNA: TGTGCCAGCAGCGGGGGAGACAGGGGTCGTGAACGGAACACCATATATTTT
J: TRBJ2-3; size: .; V: TRBV18; D: TRBD2; CDR3: CASSPKTGLAADTQYF; DNA: TGTGCCAGCTCACCAAAAACGGGACTAGCGGCAGATACGCAGTATTTT
J: TRBJ2-1; size: .; V: TRBV30; D: .; CDR3: CAWSVRVAPARYNEQFF; DNA: TGTGCCTGGAGTGTACGGGTCGCCCCGGCCAGATACAATGAGCAGTTCTTC
J: TRBJ2-7; size: .; V: TRBV20-1; D: .; CDR3: CSASGDSPTYEQYF; DNA: TGCAGTGCTAGTGGCGACAGTCCGACCTACGAGCAGTACTTC
J: TRBJ2-7; size: .; V: TRBV18; D: TRBD2; CDR3: CASSPRGTSVYEQYF; DNA: TGTGCCAGCTCACCACGAGGGACTAGCGTCTACGAGCAGTACTTC
J: TRBJ2-3; size: .; V: TRBV24-1; D: TRBD1; CDR3: CATSDPDRVADTQYF; DNA: TGTGCCACCAGTGATCCGGACAGGGTTGCAGATACGCAGTATTTT
J: TRBJ1-6; size: .; V: TRBV5-1; D: .; CDR3: CASSLGGYNSPLHF; DNA: TGCGCCAGCAGCTTGGGGGGCTATAATTCACCCCTCCACTTT
J: TRBJ1-4; size: .; V: TRBV28; D: .; CDR3: CASSSGDFDEKLFF; DNA: TGTGCCAGCAGTTCAGGGGATTTTGATGAAAAACTGTTTTTT
J: TRBJ1-4; size: .; V: TRBV5-4; D: .; CDR3: CASSIGGLSEKLFF; DNA: TGTGCCAGCAGCATAGGGGGGCTCAGTGAAAAACTGTTTTTT
J: TRBJ1-6; size: .; V: TRBV5-6; D: TRBD1; CDR3: CASSLVLDDRVNSPLHF; DNA: TGTGCCAGCAGCTTGGTTTTGGACGACAGGGTGAATTCACCCCTCCACTTT
J: TRBJ2-1; size: .; V: TRBV14; D: .; CDR3: CASSQERQVLSYNEQFF; DNA: TGTGCCAGCAGCCAAGAACGACAGGTACTCTCCTACAATGAGCAGTTCTTC
J: TRBJ2-5; size: .; V: TRBV9; D: .; CDR3: CASSVGRAQETQYF; DNA: TGTGCCAGCAGCGTAGGACGTGCCCAAGAGACCCAGTACTTC
J: TRBJ2-1; size: .; V: TRBV5-5; D: .; CDR3: CASSSQTGASYNEQFF; DNA: TGTGCCAGCAGCTCCCAAACAGGAGCCTCCTACAATGAGCAGTTCTTC
J: TRBJ1-1; size: few; V: TRBV6-5; D: .; CDR3: CASRFNTEAFF; DNA: TGTGCCAGCAGGTTCAACACTGAAGCTTTCTTT
J: TRBJ2-1; size: .; V: TRBV5-6; D: .; CDR3: CASSRRGGSYNEQFF; DNA: TGTGCCAGCAGCCGGAGGGGGGGCTCCTACAATGAGCAGTTCTTC
J: TRBJ1-2; size: .; V: TRBV10-3; D: .; CDR3: CAISGVLTDGYTF; DNA: TGTGCCATCAGTGGCGTGCTGACTGATGGCTACACCTTC
J: TRBJ1-3; size: .; V: TRBV27; D: .; CDR3: CASRGGISGNTIYF; DNA: TGTGCCAGCAGAGGGGGTATTTCTGGAAACACCATATATTTT
J: TRBJ2-5; size: .; V: TRBV28; D: .; CDR3: CASSFSIQETQYF; DNA: TGTGCCAGCAGTTTCTCAATCCAAGAGACCCAGTACTTC
J: TRBJ1-3; size: .; V: TRBV7-9; D: .; CDR3: CAGAGAVRSGNTIYF; DNA: TGTGCCGGGGCGGGGGCCGTTCGTTCTGGAAACACCATATATTTT
J: TRBJ1-1; size: .; V: TRBV19; D: TRBD1; CDR3: CASSLDRGTEAFF; DNA: TGTGCCAGTAGTTTAGACAGGGGGACTGAAGCTTTCTTT
J: TRBJ2-2; size: .; V: TRBV10-3; D: TRBD1; CDR3: CAISERTGGVPDTGELFF; DNA: TGTGCCATCAGTGAGCGGACAGGGGGCGTCCCAGACACCGGGGAGCTGTTTTTT
J: TRBJ1-5; size: .; V: TRBV9; D: .; CDR3: CASSVDAGDGQPQHF; DNA: TGTGCCAGCAGCGTAGATGCAGGGGATGGTCAGCCCCAGCATTTT
J: TRBJ1-6; size: few; V: TRBV14; D: .; CDR3: CASSRRAEDSYNSPLHF; DNA: TGTGCCAGCAGCCGAAGGGCAGAGGACTCCTATAATTCACCCCTCCACTTT
J: TRBJ2-1; size: .; V: TRBV9; D: .; CDR3: CASSVATGAKHPPTNEQFF; DNA: TGTGCCAGCAGCGTAGCTACGGGGGCAAAACACCCCCCGACCAATGAGCAGTTCTTC
J: TRBJ2-3; size: .; V: TRBV27; D: .; CDR3: CASSLFRTDTQYF; DNA: TGTGCCAGCAGTTTATTCCGCACAGATACGCAGTATTTT
J: TRBJ2-7; size: .; V: TRBV19; D: .; CDR3: CASSRGGTYEQYF; DNA: TGTGCCAGTAGTAGAGGCGGGACCTACGAGCAGTACTTC
J: TRBJ1-6; size: .; V: TRBV7-2; D: .; CDR3: CASSKRAAEPNNSPLHF; DNA: TGTGCCAGCAGCAAAAGGGCGGCCGAGCCGAATAATTCACCCCTCCACTTT
J: TRBJ1-2; size: many; V: TRBV2; D: .; CDR3: CASSAGGGVGRGYTF; DNA: TGTGCCAGCAGCGCCGGTGGGGGAGTAGGAAGAGGCTACACCTTC
J: TRBJ1-4; size: once; V: TRBV10-3; D: .; CDR3: CAISEGGNEKLFF; DNA: TGTGCCATCAGTGAGGGGGGGAATGAAAAACTGTTTTTT
J: TRBJ1-4; size: .; V: TRBV3-1/TRBV3-2; D: .; CDR3: CASSPDYEKLFF; DNA: TGTGCCAGCAGCCCCGACTATGAAAAACTGTTTTTT
J: TRBJ2-3; size: .; V: TRBV7-9; D: .; CDR3: CASSKRGGSSTDTQYF; DNA: TGTGCCAGCAGCAAACGGGGAGGATCTAGCACAGATACGCAGTATTTT
J: TRBJ1-4; size: .; V: TRBV28; D: .; CDR3: CASSNEKLFF; DNA: TGTGCCAGCAGTAATGAAAAACTGTTTTTT
J: TRBJ2-7; size: .; V: TRBV4-1; D: .; CDR3: CASSQGSRSSYEQYF; DNA: TGCGCCAGCAGCCAAGGCTCCAGGAGCTCCTACGAGCAGTACTTC
J: TRBJ1-1; size: .; V: TRBV27; D: .; CDR3: CASSLSIGGGPEAFF; DNA: TGTGCCAGCAGTTTATCGATAGGCGGAGGGCCTGAAGCTTTCTTT
J: TRBJ1-2; size: .; V: TRBV7-9; D: .; CDR3: CASSPPGEMGGYTF; DNA: TGTGCCAGCAGTCCTCCGGGGGAGATGGGTGGCTACACCTTC
J: TRBJ2-7; size: .; V: TRBV28; D: TRBD1; CDR3: CASNPGQSSYEQYF; DNA: TGTGCCAGCAACCCGGGACAGAGCTCCTACGAGCAGTACTTC
J: TRBJ2-7; size: .; V: TRBV18; D: TRBD1; CDR3: CASSPTGPRSYEQYF; DNA: TGTGCCAGCTCACCGACAGGGCCTAGGTCCTACGAGCAGTACTTC